The clone carrying this TCR beta chain occurred a few times. Its antigen is unidentified. This specimen comes from a study of beta chain features in type 1 diabetes. Study outcomes and limitations: Here, the possible influence of HLA type (on TCRB rearrangement) remained unresolved. The naive, central memory and Treg TCRB repertoires looked more alike in patients than they did in healthy donors. In every one of the four CD4+ subsets, TCRB CDR3s were moderately but significantly shorter in Type 1 diabetes patients.

Using CD45RO/CCR7/CD25/CD127/CD95/CD27, CD4+ naive, central memory, regulatory and stem cell-like memory cells were sorted. Investigators reverse transcribed all isolated RNA, so they sequenced expressed TCRB transcripts. Profiling relied on immunoSEQ multiplex PCR, and the TCRdb table lists in-frame clones only, not all of them. The sample includes a few hundred thousand clones, over 11% of them seen just once. The CDR3 covers 13 residues. The germline gives CDR1 GTSNPN, CDR2 SVGIG (reference sequence). Trimming removed 5 bases at V and 1 base at J, with 11 bases between. The sequence was collected from a man in his thirties or forties with type 1 diabetes. The sample taken for sequencing was naive CD4+ T cells from blood. This sequence joins TRBV30 and TRBJ1-1; D uncertain. Here the CDR3 DNA reads TGTGCCTGGCGGGAACAACCGAACACTGAAGCTTTCTTT. This codes for CAWREQPNTEAFF.